Listed below are T cell receptor beta chains from one sample, sequenced in a study of CD8 T cells in ankylosing spondylitis. Each CDR3 protein gets one entry after TCRdb re-called the 5' RACE reads with MiXCR. Among under 250,000 distinct CDR3 sequences listed, about a quarter were seen once. The sequencing sample was made of blood, either unsorted or a sorted T cell fraction (not recorded which). The receptors were sampled from a male donor with ankylosing spondylitis or in good health (not recorded which). The CDR3 runs from the conserved cysteine through the conserved F or W.

v_gene	j_gene	CDR3aa
TRBV7-2	TRBJ1-1	CASSSDGTATEAFF
TRBV7-2	TRBJ2-7	CASRPPSSGTGKNEQYF
TRBV12-3/TRBV12-4	TRBJ2-2	CASSQGQGSGELFF
TRBV19	TRBJ1-3	CASTPGHSGNTIYF
TRBV5-1	TRBJ2-2	CASRTSNTGELFF
TRBV7-8	TRBJ2-4	CASSLRKPGDIQYF
TRBV9	TRBJ2-7	CASSVDPGFRYEQYF
TRBV29-1	TRBJ2-7	CSVTRDRMLEQYF
TRBV4-2	TRBJ1-2	CASSHEQGNDGYTF
TRBV20-1	TRBJ2-5	CSAADRPKETQYF
TRBV13	TRBJ2-3	CASSFGTASTDTQYF
TRBV10-3	TRBJ2-5	CAISGLAGVQSLETQYF
TRBV20-1	TRBJ1-2	CSASRQTLYGYTF
TRBV20-1	TRBJ1-4	CSLRTGLANEKLFF
TRBV5-1	TRBJ2-7	CASSLTSYSEQYF
TRBV20-1	TRBJ1-2	CSADGGQNYGYTF
TRBV7-9	TRBJ2-1	CASSFPREDYNEQFF
TRBV20-1	TRBJ1-5	CSATDRPYSNQPQHF
TRBV20-1	TRBJ2-5	CSARKGVQETQYF
TRBV7-2	TRBJ2-1	CASSAVGWAYNEQFF
TRBV12-3/TRBV12-4	TRBJ2-1	CASTTGTSPGNEQFF
TRBV20-1	TRBJ2-1	CSANGLKNNEQFF
TRBV28	TRBJ1-6	CAIERGPGALHF
TRBV3-1	TRBJ2-7	CASSQGLAGEEQYF
TRBV23-1	TRBJ2-7	CASSQSPPEGTYEQYF
TRBV9	TRBJ2-5	CASSGRDSKETQYF
TRBV5-6	TRBJ2-6	CASSDSTVRGANVLTF
TRBV20-1	TRBJ2-2	CSARDLATGELFF
TRBV5-1	TRBJ2-2	CASSTVRDSNTGELFF
TRBV15	TRBJ2-5	CATSRAGRETQYF
TRBV10-3	TRBJ2-1	CAISQTSGAENEQFF
TRBV10-3	TRBJ1-4	CAISESSTAGEKLFF
TRBV6-5	TRBJ1-2	CASSYGQPDSNYGYTF
TRBV20-1	TRBJ2-1	CSARAGGSYNEQFF
TRBV9	TRBJ1-4	CASSVGSSGFEKLFF